The 4 T cell receptor beta chains below were found in one sample sequenced in a study of tissue T cells after allogeneic stem cell transplantation (dated by TCRdb to 2022 to 2024). This specimen's time point label, per the study, means: mouse harvest day 7 after allogeneic transplant. Each mouse graft consisted of 10^7 T-cell-depleted bone marrow cells plus 10^6 splenic CD5+ T cells and was given by tail vein injection. The library was made by the immunoSEQ multiplex PCR assay. Entries here come from immuneACCESS through TCRdb and include only in-frame sequences with V and J called. Some clones fail to appear in such tables; in the studies checked, an unresolved V gene covers under half of the shortfall, and the cause of the remainder is unknown. The sample table lists about 9,500 clones, more than 40% of them with a count of one. The top ten clonotypes cover 6.5% to 7.5% of the sample. What was sequenced was gut tissue. These receptors originate from a female BALB/c mouse given C57BL/6 T cells with graft-versus-host disease after an allogeneic hematopoietic cell transplant.

On this clone: Mouse gene names and germline throughout. The read stops 1 residue short of the end of the CDR3; the missing end is completed from the germline J gene. The J gene is TRBJ1-1, the V gene TRBV19; the match to TRBD1 covers 8 bases. Trimming removed 5 bases from V and 0 bases from J; junction bases left unmatched: 6. This CDR3 spans 15 amino acids. The germline V gene encodes CDR1 FNHDT and CDR2 SITEND (reference sequence). The CDR3 loop reads CASSEPGQANTEVFF. Partial CDR3 DNA: TGTGCCAGCAGCGAGCCGGGACAGGCAAACACAGAAGTCTTC.

Notes on this clone: Gene names follow the mouse nomenclature. The DNA ends 1 residue before the CDR3 does, and the rest of the CDR3 is filled in from the germline J gene. V gene TRBV13-2 combines with J gene TRBJ2-5; D uncertain. Germline V lookup: CDR1 NNHNN, CDR2 SYGAGS (reference sequence). CDR3 length: 15 amino acids. V shed 0 bases and J shed 4 bases, with 12 bases lying between them. CDR3 region: CASGDAGGSKDTQYF. Partial CDR3 DNA: TGTGCCAGCGGTGATGCAGGAGGGAGTAAAGACACCCAGTAC.

Only a few counts were recorded for this clone. The gene names given are mouse names. The read halts 1 residue ahead of the CDR3 end, with the missing end drawn from the germline J gene. The chain joins TRBV26 to TRBJ1-4; D is possibly TRBD1 (5 bases). The CDR3 totals 14 residues. Germline V CDR1 and CDR2: KGHPV, FQNQEV (reference sequence). Between the trimmed V and J ends, which lost 4 bases and 4 bases, there was a span of 10 bases. The CDR3 bases that were read are TGTGCCAGCAGTCGCGGGGGGGGCAACGAAAGATTATTT. Translated, it gives CASSRGGGNERLF. The entire CDR3 protein is CASSRGGGNERLFF.

Regarding this clone: Genes and germline are mouse. The sequence runs out 1 residue before the end of the CDR3; the remainder is reconstructed from the germline J gene. This chain uses TRBV15 with TRBJ2-4, with 9 nucleotides matching TRBD1. Germline CDR1 is SGHND and CDR2 is FRSKSL. This CDR3 region has 16 residues. Trimming cost V 5 bases and J 3 bases; bases outside gene matches: 9. The CDR3 spells CASSLTGGAIQNTLYF. The DNA read from the CDR3 is TGTGCCAGCAGTCTCACAGGGGGCGCGATCCAAAACACCTTGTAC.